This TCR beta chain came from a study of blood T cell repertoires in COVID-19. Study processing details: Reference gene primer amplification yielded estimated nucleated cell counts. Clones were read by immunoSEQ multiplex PCR, and TCRdb kept only the in-frame ones, dropping some. V and J calls and clone size are given by that table; D and trimming were obtained from the DNA. The sample has 85,000 to 100,000 clones, over 60% seen once; the top ten hold 8.7%. Concerning this clone itself: One junction end disagrees with the germline gene, perhaps due to a read error.

Germline-derived CDR1 and CDR2 are SSHAT and FNYEAQ (reference sequence). The CDR3 sequence is 15 residues long. The rearrangement uses TRBV7-7 and TRBJ1-3, with a possible D match to TRBD1 (6 bases). The clonotype was recovered from a man aged 50-59 years who had recovered from COVID-19. The specimen was peripheral blood. The CDR3 region is CASSKGEISGNTIYF. As DNA, the CDR3 is TGTGCTAGCAGCAAGGGGGAAATCTCTGGAAACACCATATATTTT.